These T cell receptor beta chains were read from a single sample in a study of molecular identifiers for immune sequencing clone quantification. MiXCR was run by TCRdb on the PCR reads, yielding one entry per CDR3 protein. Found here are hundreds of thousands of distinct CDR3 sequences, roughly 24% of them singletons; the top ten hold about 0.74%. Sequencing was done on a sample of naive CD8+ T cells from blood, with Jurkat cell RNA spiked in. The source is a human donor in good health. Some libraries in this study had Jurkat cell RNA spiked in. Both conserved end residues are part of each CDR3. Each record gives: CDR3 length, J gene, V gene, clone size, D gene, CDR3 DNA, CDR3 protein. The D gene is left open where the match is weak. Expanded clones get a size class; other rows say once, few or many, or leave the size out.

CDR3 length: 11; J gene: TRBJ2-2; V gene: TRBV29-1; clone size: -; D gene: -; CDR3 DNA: TGCAGCGGAATAGCGACCGGGGAGCTGTTTTTT; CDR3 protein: CSGIATGELFF
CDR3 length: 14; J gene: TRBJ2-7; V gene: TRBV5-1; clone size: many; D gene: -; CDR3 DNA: TGCGCCAGCAGCTCACGGGACGGATCCTACGAGCAGTACTTC; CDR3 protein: CASSSRDGSYEQYF
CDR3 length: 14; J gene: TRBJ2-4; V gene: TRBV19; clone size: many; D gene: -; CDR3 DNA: TGTGCCAGTAGTATATGGGGGGATTCCGGCATTCAGTACTTC; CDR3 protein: CASSIWGDSGIQYF
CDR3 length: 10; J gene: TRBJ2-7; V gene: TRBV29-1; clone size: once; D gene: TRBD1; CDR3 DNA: TGCAGCGCGACAGGGGACGAGCAGTACTTC; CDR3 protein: CSATGDEQYF
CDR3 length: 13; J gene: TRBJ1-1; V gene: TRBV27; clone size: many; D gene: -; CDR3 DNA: TGTGCCAGCAGCCAGACCGGGCCCACTGAAGCTTTCTTT; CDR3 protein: CASSQTGPTEAFF
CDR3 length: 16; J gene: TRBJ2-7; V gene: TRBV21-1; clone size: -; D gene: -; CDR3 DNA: TGTGCCAGCAGCAAAGTGAAACAGGGGAAATCCTACGAGCAGTACTTC; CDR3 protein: CASSKVKQGKSYEQYF
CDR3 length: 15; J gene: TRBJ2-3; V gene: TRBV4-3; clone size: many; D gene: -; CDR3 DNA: TGCGCCAGCAGCCAAGTGGTGTGGGGCGGAGATACGCAGTATTTT; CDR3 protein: CASSQVVWGGDTQYF
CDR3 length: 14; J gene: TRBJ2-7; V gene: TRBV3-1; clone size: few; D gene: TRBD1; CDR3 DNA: TGTGCCAGCAGCTCAGGGGGCGCGACGTACGAGCAGTACTTC; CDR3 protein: CASSSGGATYEQYF
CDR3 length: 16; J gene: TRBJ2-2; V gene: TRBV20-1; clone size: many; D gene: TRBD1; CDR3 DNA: TGCAGTGCTAGAAACAGGGGGCGCTTGGACACCGGGGAGCTGTTTTTT; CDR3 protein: CSARNRGRLDTGELFF
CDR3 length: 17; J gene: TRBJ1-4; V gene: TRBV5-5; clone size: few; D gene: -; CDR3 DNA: TGTGCCAGCAGCTTAAGGGGCCCCGGGGGATTTTTTGAAAAACTGTTTTTT; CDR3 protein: CASSLRGPGGFFEKLFF
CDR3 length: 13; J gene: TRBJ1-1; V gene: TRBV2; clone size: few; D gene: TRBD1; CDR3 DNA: TGTGCCAGCAAGACAGGGATGAACACTGAAGCTTTCTTT; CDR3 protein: CASKTGMNTEAFF
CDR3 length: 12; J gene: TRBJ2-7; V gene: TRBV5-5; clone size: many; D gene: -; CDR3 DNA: TGTGCCAGCAGCCTGACCGGGTACGAGCAGTACTTC; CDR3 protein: CASSLTGYEQYF
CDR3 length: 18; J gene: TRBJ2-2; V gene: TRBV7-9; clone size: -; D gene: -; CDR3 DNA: TGTGCCAGCAGCTTATTGGGTGCGGGAACTCCGAACACCGGGGAGCTGTTTTTT; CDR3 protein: CASSLLGAGTPNTGELFF
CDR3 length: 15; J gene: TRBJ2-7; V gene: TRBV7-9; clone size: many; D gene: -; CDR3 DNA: TGTGCCAGCAGCTTAGATTCGGGGGGCCCCTACGAGCAGTACTTC; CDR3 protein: CASSLDSGGPYEQYF
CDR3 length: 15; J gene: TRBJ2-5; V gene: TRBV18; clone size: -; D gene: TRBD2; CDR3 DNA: TGTGCCAGCTCGGCTAGCCTCGGACTAGAAGAGACCCAGTACTTC; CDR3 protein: CASSASLGLEETQYF
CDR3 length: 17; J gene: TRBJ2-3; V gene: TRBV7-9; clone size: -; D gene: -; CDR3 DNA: TGTGCCCGCAGCCCCATAGAAGGTAGCGGCCTCACAGATACGCAGTATTTT; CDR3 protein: CARSPIEGSGLTDTQYF
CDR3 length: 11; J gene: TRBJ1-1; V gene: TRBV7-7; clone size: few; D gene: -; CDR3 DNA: TGTGCCAGCAGCTTTGGGTTTGAAGCTTTCTTT; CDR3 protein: CASSFGFEAFF
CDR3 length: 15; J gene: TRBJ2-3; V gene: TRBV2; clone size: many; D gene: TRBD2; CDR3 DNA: TGTGCCAGCAGCTGGACTAGCGGGAGCACAGATACGCAGTATTTT; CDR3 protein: CASSWTSGSTDTQYF
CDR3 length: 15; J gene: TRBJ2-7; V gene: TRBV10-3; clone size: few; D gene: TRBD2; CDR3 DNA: TGTGCCATCAGTGGGGGGGGGACTTCCACCTACGAGCAGTACTTC; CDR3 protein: CAISGGGTSTYEQYF
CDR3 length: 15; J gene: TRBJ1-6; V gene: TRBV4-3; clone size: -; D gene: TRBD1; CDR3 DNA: TGCGCCAGCAGCCACTCCGACAGGGGGGATTCACCCCTCCACTTT; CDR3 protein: CASSHSDRGDSPLHF
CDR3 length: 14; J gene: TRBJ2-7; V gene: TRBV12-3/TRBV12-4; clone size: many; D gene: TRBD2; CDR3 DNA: TGTGCCAGCAGTTCAACATGGGGACTAGCGGGATCGTACTTC; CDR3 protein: CASSSTWGLAGSYF
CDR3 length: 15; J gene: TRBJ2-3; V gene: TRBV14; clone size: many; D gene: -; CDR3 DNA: TGTGCCAGCAGCGAGAATAGTTGGGGAGCAGATACGCAGTATTTT; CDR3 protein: CASSENSWGADTQYF
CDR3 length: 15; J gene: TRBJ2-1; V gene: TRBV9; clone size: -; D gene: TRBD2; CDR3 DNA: TGTGCCAGCAGCGAACTAGCGGGGGGGCCCAATGAGCAGTTCTTC; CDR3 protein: CASSELAGGPNEQFF
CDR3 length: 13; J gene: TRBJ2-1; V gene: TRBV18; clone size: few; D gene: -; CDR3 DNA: TGTGCCAGCTCACCTCCGCGGCGGGATGAGCAGTTCTTC; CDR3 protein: CASSPPRRDEQFF
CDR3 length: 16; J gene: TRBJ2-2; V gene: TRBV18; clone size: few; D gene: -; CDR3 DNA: TGTGCCAGCTCACCCCCATATACAGGGAACACCGGGGAGCTGTTTTTT; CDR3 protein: CASSPPYTGNTGELFF
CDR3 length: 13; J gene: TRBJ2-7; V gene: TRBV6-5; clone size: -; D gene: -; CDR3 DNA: TGTGCCAGCAGTTTTACGGGGGTCTCCGAGCAGTACTTC; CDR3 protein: CASSFTGVSEQYF
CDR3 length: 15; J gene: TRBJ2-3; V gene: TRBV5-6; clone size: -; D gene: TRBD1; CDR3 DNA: TGTGCCAGCAGCGCTGACAGGGCCCTCGGTCGGCCCCAGTATTTT; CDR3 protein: CASSADRALGRPQYF
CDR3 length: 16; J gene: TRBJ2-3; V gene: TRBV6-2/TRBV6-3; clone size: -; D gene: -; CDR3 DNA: TGTGCCAGCAGCCGCCTAAGGACTTCTAGCACAGATACGCAGTATTTT; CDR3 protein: CASSRLRTSSTDTQYF
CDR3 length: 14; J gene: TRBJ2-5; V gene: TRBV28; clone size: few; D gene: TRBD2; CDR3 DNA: TGTGCCAGCAGCTACCGGGACTACCCGGAGACCCAGTACTTC; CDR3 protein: CASSYRDYPETQYF
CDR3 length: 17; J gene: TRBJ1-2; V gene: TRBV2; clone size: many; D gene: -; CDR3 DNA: TGTGCCAGCAGTGAAGCGCTTCTTGTACAGGTCAACTATGGCTACACCTTC; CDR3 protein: CASSEALLVQVNYGYTF
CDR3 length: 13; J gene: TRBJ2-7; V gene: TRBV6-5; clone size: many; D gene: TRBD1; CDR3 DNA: TGTGCCAGCAGTTACGGGACAGGCTACGAGCAGTACTTC; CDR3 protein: CASSYGTGYEQYF
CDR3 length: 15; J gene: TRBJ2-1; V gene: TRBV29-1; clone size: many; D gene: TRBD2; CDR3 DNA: TGCAGCGTTGAAGGTCTAGCGGGAGTGTACAATGAGCAGTTCTTC; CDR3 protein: CSVEGLAGVYNEQFF
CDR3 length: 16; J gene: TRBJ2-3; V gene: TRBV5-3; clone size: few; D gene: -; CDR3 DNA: TGTGCCAGCAGCGCCCGGGTATACCCTAGCACAGATACGCAGTATTTT; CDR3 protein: CASSARVYPSTDTQYF
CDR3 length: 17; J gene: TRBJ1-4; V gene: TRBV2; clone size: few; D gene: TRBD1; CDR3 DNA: TGTGCCAGCAGACCGGTCCCGGGACAGGGATTTAATGAAAAACTGTTTTTT; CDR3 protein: CASRPVPGQGFNEKLFF
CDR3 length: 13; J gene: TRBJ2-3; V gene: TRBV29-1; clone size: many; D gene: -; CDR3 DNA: TGCAGCGTTGAAGTTGCAGGCACAGATACGCAGTATTTT; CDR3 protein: CSVEVAGTDTQYF